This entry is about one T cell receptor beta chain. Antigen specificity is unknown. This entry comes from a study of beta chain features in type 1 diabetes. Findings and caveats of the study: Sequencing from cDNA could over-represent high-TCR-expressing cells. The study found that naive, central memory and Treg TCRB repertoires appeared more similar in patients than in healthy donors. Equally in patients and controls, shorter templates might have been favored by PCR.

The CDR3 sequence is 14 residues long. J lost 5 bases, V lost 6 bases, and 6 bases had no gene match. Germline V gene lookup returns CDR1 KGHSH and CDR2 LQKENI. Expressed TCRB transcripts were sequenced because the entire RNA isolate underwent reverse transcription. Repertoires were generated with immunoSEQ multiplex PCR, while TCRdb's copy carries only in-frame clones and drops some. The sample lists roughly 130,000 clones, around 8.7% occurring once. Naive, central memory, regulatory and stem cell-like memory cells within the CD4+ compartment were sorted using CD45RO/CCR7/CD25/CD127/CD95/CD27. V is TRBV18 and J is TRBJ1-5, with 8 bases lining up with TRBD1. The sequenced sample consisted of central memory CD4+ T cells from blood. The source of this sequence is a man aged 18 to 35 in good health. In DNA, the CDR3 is TGTGCCAGCTCGTCGACACAGGGGGATCAGCCCCAGCATTTT. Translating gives CASSSTQGDQPQHF.